This TCR beta chain comes out of a study of tumor-infiltrating lymphocytes in primary liver carcinoma. Study details: These patients were men and women whose ages were 30 to 69 years.

The CDR3 extends over 16 amino acids. The germline CDR1 and CDR2 sequences are SGHAT and FQNNGV. Study-wide points: Reduced overlap was seen in tumor-adjacent and tumor-blood pairs versus tumor region pairs.

About this clonotype: Its target is not known. One end of the junction is discordant with germline, which a read error may explain.

Unsorted whole blood served as the source of blood RNA, and germline DNA was extracted as well. Patients in the cohort were treatment-naive and living with chronic HBV infection. From about 530 ng total RNA, TCR beta cDNA was generated with a primer in the constant region. Three nested multiplex PCR rounds, a slightly modified ARM-PCR method, built the TCR beta libraries. The first two PCR rounds used TRBV1-TRBV30 primers with a Cbeta primer, 10 cycles each. One entry per CDR3 protein results from TCRdb running MiXCR on the multiplex PCR reads. This repertoire shows approximately 300,000 distinct CDR3 sequences, 60% to 80% found once; its top ten account for approximately 9%.

Source material: peripheral blood. This receptor was identified in a man aged 35 to 55 with primary liver carcinoma and hepatitis B virus infection. This chain connects TRBV11-2 to TRBJ1-1; perhaps TRBD1 as D (5 bases). CDR3 residues: CANSSESGAVCPRAFF. CDR3 nucleotide sequence: TGTGCCAACAGCTCGGAGAGTGGGGCGGTGTGTCCCCGAGCTTTCTTT.